This T cell receptor (beta chain) was profiled in a study of T cells after posttransplantation cyclophosphamide. The CDR3 has 14 residues. CDR1 and CDR2 (germline): LNHDA, SQIVND (reference sequence). V was shortened by 6 bases and J by 6 bases, with 15 bases between the two germline ends. Libraries were prepared by immunoSEQ multiplex PCR; TCRdb keeps only in-frame clonotypes and omits some of them. The sample records around 43,000 clones, about 90% being singletons. The sequence was obtained from a woman aged 45-65 years in good health and a related stem cell transplant donor. Material: PBMCs. The rearrangement links TRBV19 to TRBJ1-5, with D perhaps TRBD1 (6 bases). The CDR3 here is CASSGRDIIQPQHF. CDR3 nucleotide sequence: TGTGCCAGTAGCGGACGGGACATCATTCAGCCCCAGCATTTT.